The clone carrying this TCR beta chain was seen only a few times. Its target is not known. The data derive from a study of blood T cells in healthy people across ages. Broader study findings: Significant beta diversity loss was already apparent by age about 39, declining roughly linearly.

Together with a sample-barcoded 5' primer, a J-beta primer mix was included in a second PCR lasting about 7 to 11 cycles. Every individual sample yielded 3 million or more paired-end reads (each containing CDR3). TCRdb re-called the 5' RACE reads with MiXCR, one entry per CDR3 protein. The sample includes approximately 1.5 million distinct CDR3 sequences, 42% of them seen just once. The germline V gene encodes CDR1 MDHEN and CDR2 SYDVKM. The ends were cut back, 6 bases at V and 2 bases at J, with 8 bases in the middle. CDR3 length: 12 amino acids. The sequence was collected from a woman under 30 in good health. The rearrangement joins TRBV28 to TRBJ2-7; D gene ambiguous. Sequenced sample: blood. Here the CDR3 reads CASRSSTYEQYF. CDR3 in DNA: TGTGCCAGCAGATCCTCCACCTACGAGCAGTACTTC. Looking up the rest from reference TRBV28 and TRBJ2-7 gives the full variable domain: DVKVTQSSRYLVKRTGEKVFLECVQDMDHENMFWYRQDPGLGLRLIYFSYDVKMKEKGDIPEGYSVSREKKERFSLILESASTNQTSMYLCASRSSTYEQYFGPGTRLTVT.